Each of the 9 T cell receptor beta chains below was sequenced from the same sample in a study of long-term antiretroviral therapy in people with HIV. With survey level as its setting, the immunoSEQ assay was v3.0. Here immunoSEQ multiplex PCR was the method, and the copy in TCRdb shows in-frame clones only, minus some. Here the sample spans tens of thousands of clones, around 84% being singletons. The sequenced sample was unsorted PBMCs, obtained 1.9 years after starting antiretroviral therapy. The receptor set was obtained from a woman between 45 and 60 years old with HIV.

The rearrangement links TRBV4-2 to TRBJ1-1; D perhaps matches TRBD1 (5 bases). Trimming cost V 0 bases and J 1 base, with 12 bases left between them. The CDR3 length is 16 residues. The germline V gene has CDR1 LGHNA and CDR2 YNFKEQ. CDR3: CASSQDGTGSNTEAFF. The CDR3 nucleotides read TGTGCCAGCAGCCAAGACGGAACAGGCTCGAACACTGAAGCTTTCTTT.

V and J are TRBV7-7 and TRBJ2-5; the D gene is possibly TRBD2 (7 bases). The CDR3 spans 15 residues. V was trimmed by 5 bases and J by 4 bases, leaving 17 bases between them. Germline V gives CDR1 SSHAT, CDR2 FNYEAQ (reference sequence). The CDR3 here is CASSTAWGGPETQYF. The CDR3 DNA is TGTGCCAGCAGCACCGCCTGGGGGGGGCCAGAGACCCAGTACTTC.

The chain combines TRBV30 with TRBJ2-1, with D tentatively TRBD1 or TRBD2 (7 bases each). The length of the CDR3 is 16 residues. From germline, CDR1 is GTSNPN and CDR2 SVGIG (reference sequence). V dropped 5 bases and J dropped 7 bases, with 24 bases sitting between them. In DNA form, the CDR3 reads TGTGCCTGGCAGGGGGTTAGCGGGTTCTTAGGAAATGAGCAGTTCTTC. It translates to CAWQGVSGFLGNEQFF.

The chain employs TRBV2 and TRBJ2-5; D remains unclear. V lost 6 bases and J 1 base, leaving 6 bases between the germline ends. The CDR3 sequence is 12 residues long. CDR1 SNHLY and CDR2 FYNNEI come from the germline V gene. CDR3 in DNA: TGTGCCAGCAGGGTGGCCCAAGAGACCCAGTACTTC. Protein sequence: CASRVAQETQYF.

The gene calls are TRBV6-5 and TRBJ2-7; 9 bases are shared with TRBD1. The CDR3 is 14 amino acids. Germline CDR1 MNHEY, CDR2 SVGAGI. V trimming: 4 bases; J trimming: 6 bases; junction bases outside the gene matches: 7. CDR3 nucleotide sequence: TGTGCCAGCAGTTCCCCCGGGACAGGGCTCGAGCAGTACTTC. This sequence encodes CASSSPGTGLEQYF.

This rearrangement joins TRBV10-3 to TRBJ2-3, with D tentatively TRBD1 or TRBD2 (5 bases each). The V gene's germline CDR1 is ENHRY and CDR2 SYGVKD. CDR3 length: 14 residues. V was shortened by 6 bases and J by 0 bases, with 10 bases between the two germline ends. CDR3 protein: CAIRRDGSTDTQYF. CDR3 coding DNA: TGTGCCATCAGAAGGGACGGGAGCACAGATACGCAGTATTTT.

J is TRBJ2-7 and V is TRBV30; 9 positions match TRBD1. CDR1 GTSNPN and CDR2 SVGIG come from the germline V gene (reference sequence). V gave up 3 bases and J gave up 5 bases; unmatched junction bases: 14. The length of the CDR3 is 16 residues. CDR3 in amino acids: CAWSRLPGQGADEQYF. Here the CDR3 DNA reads TGTGCCTGGAGCCGACTTCCGGGACAGGGAGCTGACGAGCAGTACTTC.

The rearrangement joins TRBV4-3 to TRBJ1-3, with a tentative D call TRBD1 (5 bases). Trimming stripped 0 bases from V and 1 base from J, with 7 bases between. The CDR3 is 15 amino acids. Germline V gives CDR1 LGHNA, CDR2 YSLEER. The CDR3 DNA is TGCGCCAGCAGCCAAGACTCAGGGTCTGGAAACACCATATATTTT. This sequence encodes CASSQDSGSGNTIYF.

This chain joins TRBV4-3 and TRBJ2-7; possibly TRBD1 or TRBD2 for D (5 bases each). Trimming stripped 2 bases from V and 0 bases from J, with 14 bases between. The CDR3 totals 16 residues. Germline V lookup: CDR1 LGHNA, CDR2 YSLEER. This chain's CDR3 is CASSQSGTSSSYEQYF. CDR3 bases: TGCGCCAGCAGCCAATCCGGGACGTCGAGCTCCTACGAGCAGTACTTC.